One and the same sample provided the 19 T cell receptor beta chains below, sequenced in a study of blood T cells in healthy people across ages. Then a second PCR, running about 6 to 11 cycles, was carried out with a sample-barcoded 5' primer and a J-beta primer mix. TCRdb used MiXCR to reprocess the 5' RACE reads, holding one entry per CDR3 protein. The data contain some 1.4 million distinct CDR3 sequences, 42% of them singletons. Sequencing was done on a sample of blood. The receptors shown here come from a woman younger than 35 in good health.

This clonotype has a handful of counts. The chain recombines TRBV6-1 with TRBJ1-1; D unresolved. Germline V gene data show CDR1 as MNHNS and CDR2 as SASEGT. V lost 3 bases to trimming and J lost 7 bases, with 9 bases between them. The CDR3 spans 12 residues. CDR3 sequence reads: CASSEVYLEAFF. The CDR3 DNA reads TGTGCCAGCAGTGAGGTGTACCTTGAAGCTTTCTTT.

This clonotype occurred a few times. J is TRBJ1-2 and V is TRBV12-3 or TRBV12-4, with D uncertain. This CDR3 has 12 residues. Trimming removed 6 bases from V and 3 bases from J, with 8 bases in between. This CDR3 reads CASRGSDYGYTF. The CDR3 DNA is TGTGCCAGCAGAGGGTCTGACTATGGCTACACCTTC.

The genes are TRBV21-1 and TRBJ2-1; no check of the table's D call, TRBD1, against the DNA was made. TRBV21-1 is a pseudogene locus. The CDR3 runs 16 residues. The CDR3 DNA reads TGTGCCAGCAGCGACCTGACAGGGAACAACTACAATGAGCAGTTCTTC. Amino acid sequence: CASSDLTGNNYNEQFF.

The chain joins TRBV5-1 to TRBJ2-1; 7 bases are a match to TRBD2. CDR3 size: 15 residues. Germline V gene lookup returns CDR1 SGHRS and CDR2 YFSETQ. In DNA form, the CDR3 reads TGCGCTAGCTCGGCAGGGACTGGCGGGAGTGATGAGCAGTTCTTC. It yields the protein CASSAGTGGSDEQFF.

This clonotype was found a few times. The chain employs TRBV4-2 and TRBJ2-7; tentatively, D is TRBD1 or TRBD2 (5 bases each). This CDR3 spans 15 amino acids. Germline V gene lookup returns CDR1 LGHNA and CDR2 YNFKEQ. V lost 4 bases to trimming and J lost 0 bases, with 13 bases between them. The CDR3 sequence is CASSPVGDGSYEQYF. CDR3 nucleotide sequence: TGTGCCAGCAGCCCAGTAGGGGACGGCTCCTACGAGCAGTACTTC.

This clonotype has just a few counts. The chain employs TRBV27 and TRBJ2-3; D is possibly TRBD1 or TRBD2 (6 bases each). The V and J ends lost 6 bases and 6 bases respectively, with 13 bases between them. CDR1 is MNHEY and CDR2 is SMNVEV in the germline V gene (reference sequence). This CDR3 has 13 amino acids. CDR3 nucleotides: TGTGCCAGCAGGACCACAGGGAGGGATACGCAGTATTTT. It specifies CASRTTGRDTQYF.

V usage is TRBV13 and J usage is TRBJ2-3; TRBD2 agrees at 8 bases. With 0 bases clipped from V and 5 bases from J, the junction kept 7 bases outside the gene matches. The germline V gene encodes CDR1 PRHDT and CDR2 FYEKMQ (reference sequence). The CDR3 consists of 16 residues. The CDR3 bases are TGTGCCAGCAGCTTAGGCCCTCGGGGGGGCGGAGATACGCAGTATTTT. Protein: CASSLGPRGGGDTQYF.

This chain links TRBV19 with TRBJ2-3; tentative D call: TRBD2 (7 bases). Germline V gene lookup returns CDR1 LNHDA and CDR2 SQIVND (reference sequence). The CDR3 totals 16 residues. Trimming left V 5 bases short and J 9 bases short, with 24 bases between. The CDR3 region has the DNA TGTGCCAGTAGTGAGATCCGGGGGGCGCAATTACCAACGCAGTATTTT. It codes for CASSEIRGAQLPTQYF.

This clonotype has a handful of counts. V gene TRBV20-1 combines with J gene TRBJ1-1; 8 nucleotides match TRBD1. Losses at the gene ends were 5 bases for V and 1 base for J; bases not matched to a gene: 6. CDR1 and CDR2 from the germline V gene are DFQATT and SNEGSKA (reference sequence). The CDR3 is made up of 14 amino acids. The CDR3 sequence: CSAEGTGWNTEAFF. The CDR3 nucleotides read TGCAGTGCTGAAGGGACAGGCTGGAACACTGAAGCTTTCTTT.

The chain links TRBV4-2 to TRBJ2-3, with a weak D call TRBD2 (6 bases). V gave up 1 base and J gave up 3 bases, with 17 bases separating them. CDR3 length: 17 amino acids. CDR1 LGHNA and CDR2 YNFKEQ come from the germline V gene. CDR3 nucleotide sequence: TGTGCCAGCAGCCAAGGGGGCGGAGGGCCAGGAACAGATACGCAGTATTTT. Translating it yields CASSQGGGGPGTDTQYF.

This chain connects TRBV2 to TRBJ2-4; D may match TRBD1 or TRBD2 (7 bases each). The CDR3 consists of 16 residues. The germline V and J ends were trimmed by 5 bases and 1 base, with 15 bases remaining between them. Germline CDR1 SNHLY, CDR2 FYNNEI. CDR3 nucleotides: TGTGCCAGCAGTACAGGGGAGGGGGTGGCCAAAAACATTCAGTACTTC. Its protein product is CASSTGEGVAKNIQYF.

V is TRBV4-1 and J is TRBJ2-2; TRBD2 aligns across 8 bases. Germline CDR1 and CDR2: MGHRA and YSYEKL. Trimming cost V 0 bases and J 5 bases; bases outside gene matches: 8. CDR3 length: 17 amino acids. CDR3 in amino acids: CASSQETGRAFTGELFF. The DNA of the CDR3 is TGCGCCAGCAGCCAAGAAACCGGGAGGGCCTTTACCGGGGAGCTGTTTTTT.

The chain recombines TRBV12-3 or TRBV12-4 with TRBJ2-2; unclear D gene. Trimming shortened V by 3 bases and J by 5 bases, and 10 bases separated the two germline ends. The CDR3 has 14 residues. For the CDR3, the DNA is TGTGCCAGCAGTTTCTCGAGAAGTACCGGGGAGCTGTTTTTT. As protein: CASSFSRSTGELFF.

The table lists this clonotype with a few counts. This sequence joins TRBV4-1 and TRBJ2-1, with 13 bases that match TRBD2. CDR1 is MGHRA, CDR2 YSYEKL, per germline. V was clipped by 4 bases and J by 0 bases; unmatched bases: 9. The CDR3 loop spans 19 amino acids. The CDR3 protein is CASSPRLAGGLRSYNEQFF. In DNA, the CDR3 is TGCGCCAGCAGCCCCCGACTAGCGGGGGGTCTACGCTCCTACAATGAGCAGTTCTTC.

The CDR3 sequence: CSARYGREAFF. The CDR3 coding sequence is TGCAGTGCTAGGTATGGAAGAGAAGCTTTCTTT. J is TRBJ1-1 and V is TRBV20-1; D is unresolved. The CDR3 totals 11 residues. Germline assignment: CDR1 DFQATT and CDR2 SNEGSKA (reference sequence). V was shortened by 3 bases and J by 8 bases, with 10 bases between the two germline ends.

The rearrangement joins TRBV6-1 to TRBJ1-2, with 10 bases lining up with TRBD1. With 11 bases clipped from V and 2 bases from J, the junction kept 11 bases outside the gene matches. This CDR3 region has 15 residues. Looked up from germline, CDR1 is MNHNS and CDR2 is SASEGT. The CDR3 nucleotides are TGTGCCGGCACACGGGACAGGGGTATCAACTATGGCTACACCTTC. Its translation: CAGTRDRGINYGYTF.

This clonotype was seen a few times. The rearrangement links TRBV20-1 to TRBJ2-1, with D unclear. The V end was cut by 4 bases, the J end by 9 bases, with 10 bases between. The CDR3 is 11 residues long. Germline CDR1 is DFQATT and CDR2 is SNEGSKA (reference sequence). The CDR3 DNA follows: TGCAGTGCTACCCCGGACGCTGAGCAGTTCTTC. This gives the protein CSATPDAEQFF.

This chain links TRBV20-1 with TRBJ2-1; the D call may be TRBD1 or TRBD2 (5 bases each). Trimming removed 1 base from V and 5 bases from J, with 12 bases in between. Germline CDR1 and CDR2: DFQATT and SNEGSKA (reference sequence). The CDR3 extends over 14 amino acids. The CDR3 bases are TGCAGTGCTAGAGTGTCAGGGACCCACAATGAGCAGTTCTTC. Its protein is CSARVSGTHNEQFF.

The V gene is TRBV7-2, the J gene TRBJ2-7; D might be TRBD1 (5 bases). V was pared by 10 bases and J by 0 bases, with 13 bases between. Germline values: CDR1 SGHTA, CDR2 FQGNSA. The CDR3 spans 13 residues. CDR3 sequence: CATSQGSSYEQYF. The CDR3 nucleotides read TGTGCCACTAGTCAGGGATCCTCCTACGAGCAGTACTTC.